The entry below gives a single T cell receptor (beta chain) sequence along with its context. The antigen remains undetermined. A J-beta primer mix and a sample-barcoded 5' primer were used in a second PCR of about 6 to 12 cycles. Each cDNA was tagged by a template-switch adaptor containing 12 random nucleotides. TCRdb re-called the 5' RACE reads through MiXCR, storing one row per CDR3 protein. Here the sample spans roughly 1.4 million distinct CDR3 sequences, 55% to 75% being singletons. This sample was included in a study of blood T cells in healthy people across ages. Regarding the study as a whole: TCR beta diversity correlated strongly with naive T cell percentage. Observed TCR beta diversity per million T cells went down as age went up. This fall followed a roughly linear course with age.

This CDR3 is 13 amino acids long. V shed 6 bases and J shed 3 bases, with 12 bases lying between them. The people who gave samples were healthy Caucasians from Russia, aged about 6 to 95. V gene TRBV12-3 or TRBV12-4 combines with J gene TRBJ2-7; D assignment may be TRBD1 or TRBD2 (5 bases each). Source material: blood. The source of this sequence is a young man in good health. CDR3 nucleotides: TGTGCCAGCAGCCGTTGGGACCGCTACGAGCAGTACTTC. This sequence encodes CASSRWDRYEQYF.